Listed below are T cell receptor beta chains from one sample, sequenced in a study of cytomegalovirus exposure and HLA in healthy donors. The data were produced by immunoSEQ multiplex PCR, yet TCRdb's version contains in-frame clones alone and is incomplete. The sample yields some 150,000 clones, approximately 68% seen once. Sequences were obtained from PBMCs. These receptors originate from a man in his 60s in good health and CMV-seronegative. The CDR3 runs from the conserved cysteine through the conserved F or W. A D gene is named only where the DNA matches it firmly. For some rows the clone size is stated as once, few or many, or as a class when expanded; others skip it.

DNA | CDR3 | J | size | V | D
TGTGCCACAGGTCAGGGGAGGGAGCAGCCCCAGCATTTT | CATGQGREQPQHF | TRBJ1-5 | NA | TRBV10-3 | NA
TGTGCCAGCAGCATATCCTTCAGGGGAACTGAAGCTTTCTTT | CASSISFRGTEAFF | TRBJ1-1 | NA | TRBV9 | NA
TGTGCCAGCAGCGTTACGAGGAACACTGAAGCTTTCTTT | CASSVTRNTEAFF | TRBJ1-1 | NA | TRBV11-3 | NA
TGTGCCAGCAGCATTGGACAGGGAACTGAAGCTTTCTTT | CASSIGQGTEAFF | TRBJ1-1 | NA | TRBV7-3 | TRBD1
TGTGCCAGCAGCCGGACAGGGATCGATTCACCCCTCCACTTT | CASSRTGIDSPLHF | TRBJ1-6 | NA | TRBV25-1 | TRBD1
TGCGCCAGCAGCCAAGGGACTAGCGGGCTCCCGGGCGGGGAGCTGTTTTTT | CASSQGTSGLPGGELFF | TRBJ2-2 | NA | TRBV4-3 | TRBD2
TGTGCCAGCAGCTTGGACCAGGGGGGTGGCGAGACCCAGTACTTC | CASSLDQGGGETQYF | TRBJ2-5 | few | TRBV5-6 | NA
TGCAGCGTTGAAGATCCCGGACAGGGATCTGGGGCCAACGTCCTGACTTTC | CSVEDPGQGSGANVLTF | TRBJ2-6 | NA | TRBV29-1 | TRBD1
TGTGCCAGCAGTTACGGTTTCGGGACAGGGAACACTGAAGCTTTCTTT | CASSYGFGTGNTEAFF | TRBJ1-1 | NA | TRBV6-6 | TRBD1
TGTGCCAGCAGGTACCGGACAGGGGGCGAGGCTTTCTTT | CASRYRTGGEAFF | TRBJ1-1 | once | TRBV27 | TRBD1
TGCGCCAGCAGCTTGGAAGTGGCGGTGACTAATGAAAAACTGTTTTTT | CASSLEVAVTNEKLFF | TRBJ1-4 | few | TRBV5-1 | NA
TGTGCCATCAGCTTCGAAATTACCGGTTACGAGCAGTACTTC | CAISFEITGYEQYF | TRBJ2-7 | NA | TRBV10-3 | NA
TGCGCCAGCAGCTTGGGAACACAAACTAATGAAAAACTGTTTTTT | CASSLGTQTNEKLFF | TRBJ1-4 | NA | TRBV5-1 | NA
TGTGCCAGCAGCTCCGGGGGGACAGGGGACAACTATGGCTACACCTTC | CASSSGGTGDNYGYTF | TRBJ1-2 | few | TRBV7-9 | TRBD1
TGTGCCAGCAGTTTAGTGGAGGGGACTGAAGCTTTCTTT | CASSLVEGTEAFF | TRBJ1-1 | once | TRBV5-4 | NA
TGTGCCAGCAGCCCGAGGGACAGGGGGCGAATTGGCAATCAGCCCCAGCATTTT | CASSPRDRGRIGNQPQHF | TRBJ1-5 | NA | TRBV7-2 | TRBD1
TGTGCCAGCAGTGTAGCGGGGCTCTCCTACAATGAGCAGTTCTTC | CASSVAGLSYNEQFF | TRBJ2-1 | NA | TRBV6-1 | TRBD2
TGTGCCAGCAGTCCGGACAGGGGCGTTAATGAAAAACTGTTTTTT | CASSPDRGVNEKLFF | TRBJ1-4 | NA | TRBV28 | TRBD1
TGTGCCAGCAGCCTAGGACAGGGGAACACTGAAGCTTTCTTT | CASSLGQGNTEAFF | TRBJ1-1 | once | TRBV7-9 | TRBD1
TGTGCCAGCAGCGGCTTTGCCCCCCAAGCCGGGCGGGGTGGCGGGGAGCTGTTTTTT | CASSGFAPQAGRGGGELFF | TRBJ2-2 | NA | TRBV11-2 | NA
TGTGCCAGCAGTGAAGCGGTCGGGAGGGCCGAAAATGAGCAGTTCTTC | CASSEAVGRAENEQFF | TRBJ2-1 | NA | TRBV2 | TRBD2
TGTGCCAGCAGCATCCAGGGGGCCCTAGTCTACGAGCAGTACTTC | CASSIQGALVYEQYF | TRBJ2-7 | once | TRBV7-2 | TRBD1
TGCGCCAGCAGCCAAGACTCGCAAAGAACCAGCGGAGGTGAAAAACTGTTTTTT | CASSQDSQRTSGGEKLFF | TRBJ1-4 | few | TRBV4-3 | NA
TGCGCCAGCAGCGAGGGACTAGTGCCTAGCACAGATACGCAGTATTTT | CASSEGLVPSTDTQYF | TRBJ2-3 | NA | TRBV5-1 | TRBD2
TGCGCCAGCAGCGTCGACAGGATTAATAATTCACCCCTCCACTTT | CASSVDRINNSPLHF | TRBJ1-6 | NA | TRBV5-1 | NA
TGCGCCAGCAGTCCCAACAATCAGCCCCAGCATTTT | CASSPNNQPQHF | TRBJ1-5 | NA | TRBV23-1 | NA
TGCGCCAGCAGCCCCGGGGATGCCTACGAGCAGTACTTC | CASSPGDAYEQYF | TRBJ2-7 | NA | TRBV5-1 | NA
TGTGCCTGGAAACAGGGTACCGGGAACACTGAAGCTTTCTTT | CAWKQGTGNTEAFF | TRBJ1-1 | NA | TRBV30 | NA